This TCR beta chain was sequenced in a study of blood T cell repertoires in COVID-19. Background on the study: From the United States, Italy and Spain came samples of acute and convalescent COVID-19.

This clone has a count of ten or more. Patients in Seattle were enrolled during active infection, then followed longitudinally. This CDR3 has 15 residues. From germline, CDR1 is LGHNA and CDR2 YSLEER. V lost 1 base and J lost 7; bases outside the gene matches: 2. In the study's own analysis: By means of reference gene primer amplification, nucleated cell counts were estimated. Generated by immunoSEQ multiplex PCR, the TCRdb table keeps only in-frame clones and is missing some. The V and J calls and clone size are taken from that table; D and trimming were inferred from the DNA. This sample has roughly 180,000 clones; more than 65% occur once, and the top ten carry 8% to 8.5%.

The chain links TRBV4-3 to TRBJ2-1; the match to TRBD2 covers 12 bases. Sequences were obtained from peripheral blood. The receptor was derived from a woman aged 55-69 years with COVID-19, enrolled during active disease. The CDR3 is CASSQGLAGGNEQFF. Written as DNA, the CDR3 is TGCGCCAGCAGCCAAGGGCTAGCGGGAGGGAATGAGCAGTTCTTC.